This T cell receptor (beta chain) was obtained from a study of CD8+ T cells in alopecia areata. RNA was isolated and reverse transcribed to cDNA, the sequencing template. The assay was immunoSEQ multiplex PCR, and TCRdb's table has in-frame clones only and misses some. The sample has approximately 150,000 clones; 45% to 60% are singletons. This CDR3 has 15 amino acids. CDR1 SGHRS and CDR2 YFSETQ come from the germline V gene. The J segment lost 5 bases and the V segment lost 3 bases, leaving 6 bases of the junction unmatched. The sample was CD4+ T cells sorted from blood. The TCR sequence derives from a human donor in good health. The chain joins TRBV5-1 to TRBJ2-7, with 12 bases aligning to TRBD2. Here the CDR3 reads CASSSGLAGYHEQYF. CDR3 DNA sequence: TGCGCCAGCAGCTCTGGACTAGCGGGATATCACGAGCAGTACTTC.